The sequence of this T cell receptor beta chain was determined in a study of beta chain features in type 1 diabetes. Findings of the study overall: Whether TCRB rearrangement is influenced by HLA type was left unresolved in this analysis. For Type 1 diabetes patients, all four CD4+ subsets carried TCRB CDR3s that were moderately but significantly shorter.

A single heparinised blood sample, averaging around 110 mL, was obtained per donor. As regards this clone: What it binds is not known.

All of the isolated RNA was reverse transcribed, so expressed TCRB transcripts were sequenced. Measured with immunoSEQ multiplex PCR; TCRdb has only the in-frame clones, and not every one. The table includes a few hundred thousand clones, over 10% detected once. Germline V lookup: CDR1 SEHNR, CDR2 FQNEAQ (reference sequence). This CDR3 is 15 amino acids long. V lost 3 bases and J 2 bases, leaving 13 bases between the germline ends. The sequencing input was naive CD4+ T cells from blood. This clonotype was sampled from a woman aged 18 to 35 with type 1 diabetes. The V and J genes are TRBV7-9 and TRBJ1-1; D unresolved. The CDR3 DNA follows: TGTGCCAGCAGCTTTAACTGGGCCCTTAACACTGAAGCTTTCTTT. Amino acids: CASSFNWALNTEAFF.